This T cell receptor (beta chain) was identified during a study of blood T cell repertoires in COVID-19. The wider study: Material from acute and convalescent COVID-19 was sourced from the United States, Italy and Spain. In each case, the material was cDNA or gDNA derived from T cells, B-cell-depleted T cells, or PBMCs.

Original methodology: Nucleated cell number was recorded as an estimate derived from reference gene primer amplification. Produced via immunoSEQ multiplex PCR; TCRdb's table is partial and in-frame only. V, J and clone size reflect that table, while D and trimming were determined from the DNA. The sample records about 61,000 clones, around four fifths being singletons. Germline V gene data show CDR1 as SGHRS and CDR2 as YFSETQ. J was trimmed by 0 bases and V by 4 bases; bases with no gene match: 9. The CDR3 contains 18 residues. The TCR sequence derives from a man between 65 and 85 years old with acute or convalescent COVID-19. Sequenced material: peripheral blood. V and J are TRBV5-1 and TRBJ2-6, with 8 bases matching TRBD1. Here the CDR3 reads CASSRTGNNRSGANVLTF. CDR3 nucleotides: TGCGCCAGCAGCCGGACAGGGAATAATCGCTCTGGGGCCAACGTCCTGACTTTC.